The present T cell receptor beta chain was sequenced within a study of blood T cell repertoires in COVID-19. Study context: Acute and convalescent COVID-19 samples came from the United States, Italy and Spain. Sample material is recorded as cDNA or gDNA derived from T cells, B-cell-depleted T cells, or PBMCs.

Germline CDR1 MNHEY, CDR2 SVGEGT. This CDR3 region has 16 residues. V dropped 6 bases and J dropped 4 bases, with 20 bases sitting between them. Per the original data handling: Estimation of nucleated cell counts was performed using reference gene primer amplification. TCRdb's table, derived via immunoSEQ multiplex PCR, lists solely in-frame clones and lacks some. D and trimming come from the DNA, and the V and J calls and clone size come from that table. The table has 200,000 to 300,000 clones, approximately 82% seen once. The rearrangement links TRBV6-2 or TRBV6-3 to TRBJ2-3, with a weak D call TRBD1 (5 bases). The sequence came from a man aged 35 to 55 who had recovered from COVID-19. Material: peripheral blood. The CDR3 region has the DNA TGTGCCAGCAGCCCTACCCGCACAGGTTTGGCAGATACGCAGTATTTT. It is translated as CASSPTRTGLADTQYF.